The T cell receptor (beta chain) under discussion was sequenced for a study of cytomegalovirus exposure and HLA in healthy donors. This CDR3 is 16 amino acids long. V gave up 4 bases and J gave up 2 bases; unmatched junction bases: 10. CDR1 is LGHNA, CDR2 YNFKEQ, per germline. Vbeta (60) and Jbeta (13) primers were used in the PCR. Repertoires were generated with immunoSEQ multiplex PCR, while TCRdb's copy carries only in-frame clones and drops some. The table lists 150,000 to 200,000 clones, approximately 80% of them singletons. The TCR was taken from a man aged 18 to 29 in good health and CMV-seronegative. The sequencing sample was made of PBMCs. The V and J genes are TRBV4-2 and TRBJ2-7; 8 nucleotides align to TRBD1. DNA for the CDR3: TGTGCCAGCAGCCTCTCGGCTACAGGGGGAGCCTACGAGCAGTACTTC. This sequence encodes CASSLSATGGAYEQYF.